This T cell receptor beta chain came from a study of cytomegalovirus exposure and HLA in healthy donors. V gave up 6 bases and J gave up 2 bases, with 17 bases separating them. The CDR3 has 14 amino acids. The germline V gene has CDR1 SQVTM and CDR2 ANQGSEA. To note about this clone: The antigen is not known.

The PCR made use of 60 Vbeta and 13 Jbeta primers. The data were produced by immunoSEQ multiplex PCR, yet TCRdb's version contains in-frame clones alone and is incomplete. The sample lists some 130,000 clones, around 77% occurring once. Study results and caveats: According to the study, 180 or so TCR beta chains were cytomegalovirus-associated.

The chain combines TRBV29-1 with TRBJ2-7; maybe TRBD2 (6 bases). The sequenced sample was PBMCs. This receptor was obtained from a woman in her fifties or sixties in good health and CMV-seronegative. The CDR3 DNA is TGCAGCGTCAACGTAGGCGGGGAGACCTACGAGCAGTACTTC. This translates into CSVNVGGETYEQYF.